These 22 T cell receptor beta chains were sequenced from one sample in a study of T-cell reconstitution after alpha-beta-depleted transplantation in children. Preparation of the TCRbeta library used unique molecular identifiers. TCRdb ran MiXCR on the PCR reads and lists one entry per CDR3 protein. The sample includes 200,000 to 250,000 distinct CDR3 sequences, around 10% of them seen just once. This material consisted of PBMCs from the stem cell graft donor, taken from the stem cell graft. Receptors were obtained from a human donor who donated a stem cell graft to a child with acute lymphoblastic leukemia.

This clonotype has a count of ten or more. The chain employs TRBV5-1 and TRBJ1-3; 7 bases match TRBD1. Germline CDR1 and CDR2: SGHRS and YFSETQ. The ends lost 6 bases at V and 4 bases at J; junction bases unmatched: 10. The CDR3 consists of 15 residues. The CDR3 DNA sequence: TGCGCCAGCACTACCGACGGGACAGTGGGAAACACCATATATTTT. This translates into CASTTDGTVGNTIYF.

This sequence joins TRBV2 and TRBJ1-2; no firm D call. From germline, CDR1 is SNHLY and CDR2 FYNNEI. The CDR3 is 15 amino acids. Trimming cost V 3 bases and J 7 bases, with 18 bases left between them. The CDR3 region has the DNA TGTGCCAGCAGTGATCGTAGCTCAGCCGTCCGTGGCTACACCTTC. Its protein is CASSDRSSAVRGYTF.

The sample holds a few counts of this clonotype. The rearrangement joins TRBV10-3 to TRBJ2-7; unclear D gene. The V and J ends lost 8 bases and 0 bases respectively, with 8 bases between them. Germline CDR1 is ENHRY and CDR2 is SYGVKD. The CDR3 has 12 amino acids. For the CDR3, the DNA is TGTGCCATCGGGTTTAACTCCTACGAGCAGTACTTC. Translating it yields CAIGFNSYEQYF.

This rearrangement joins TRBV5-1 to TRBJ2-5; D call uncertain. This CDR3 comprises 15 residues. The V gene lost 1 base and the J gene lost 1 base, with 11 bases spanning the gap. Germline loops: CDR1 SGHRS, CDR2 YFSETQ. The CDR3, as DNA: TGCGCCAGCAGCTTGCCCGTGGGTACCCAAGAGACCCAGTACTTC. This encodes CASSLPVGTQETQYF.

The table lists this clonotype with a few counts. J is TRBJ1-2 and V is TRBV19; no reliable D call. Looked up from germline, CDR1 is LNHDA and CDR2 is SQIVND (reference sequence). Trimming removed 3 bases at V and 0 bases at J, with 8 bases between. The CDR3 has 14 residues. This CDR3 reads CASSITLSNYGYTF. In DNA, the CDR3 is TGTGCCAGTAGTATTACCCTTTCTAACTATGGCTACACCTTC.

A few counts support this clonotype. This CDR3 is CASSLALYGGAGETQYF. The DNA for the CDR3 is TGTGCCAGCAGCTTAGCGTTATACGGGGGGGCCGGAGAGACCCAGTACTTC. V gene TRBV7-2 combines with J gene TRBJ2-5; 8 bases are a match to TRBD2. Germline loops: CDR1 SGHTA, CDR2 FQGNSA. CDR3 length equals 17 residues. Unmatched junction bases numbered 10, after V lost 0 bases and J lost 4 bases.

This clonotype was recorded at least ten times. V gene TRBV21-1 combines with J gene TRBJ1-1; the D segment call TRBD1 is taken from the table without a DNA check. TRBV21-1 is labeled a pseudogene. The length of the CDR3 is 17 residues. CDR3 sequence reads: CASSKVSFRGRYTEAFF. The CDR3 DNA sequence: TGTGCCAGCAGCAAAGTTTCCTTCAGGGGGCGTTACACTGAAGCTTTCTTT.

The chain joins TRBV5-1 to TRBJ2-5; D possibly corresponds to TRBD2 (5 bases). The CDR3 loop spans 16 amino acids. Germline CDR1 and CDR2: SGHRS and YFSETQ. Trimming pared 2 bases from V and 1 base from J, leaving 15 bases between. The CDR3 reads CASSFGTSWGQETQYF. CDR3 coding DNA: TGCGCCAGCAGCTTTGGAACTAGTTGGGGCCAAGAGACCCAGTACTTC.

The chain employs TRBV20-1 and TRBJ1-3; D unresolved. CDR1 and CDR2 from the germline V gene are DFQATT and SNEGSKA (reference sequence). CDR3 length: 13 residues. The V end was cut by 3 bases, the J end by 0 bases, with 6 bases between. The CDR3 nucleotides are TGCAGTGCTAGCACGAGCTCTGGAAACACCATATATTTT. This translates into CSASTSSGNTIYF.

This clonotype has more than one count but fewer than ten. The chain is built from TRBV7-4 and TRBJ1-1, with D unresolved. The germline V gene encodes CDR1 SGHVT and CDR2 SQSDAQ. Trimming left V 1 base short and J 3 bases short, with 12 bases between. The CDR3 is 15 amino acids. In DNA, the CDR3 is TGTGCCAGCAGCTTAGTTGCAGGACCAGACACTGAAGCTTTCTTT. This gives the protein CASSLVAGPDTEAFF.

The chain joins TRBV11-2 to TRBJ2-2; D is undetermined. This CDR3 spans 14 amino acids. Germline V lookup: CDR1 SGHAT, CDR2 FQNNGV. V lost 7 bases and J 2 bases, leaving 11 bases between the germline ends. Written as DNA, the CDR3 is TGTGCCAGCACCCATCCTGAAAACACCGGGGAGCTGTTTTTT. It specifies CASTHPENTGELFF.

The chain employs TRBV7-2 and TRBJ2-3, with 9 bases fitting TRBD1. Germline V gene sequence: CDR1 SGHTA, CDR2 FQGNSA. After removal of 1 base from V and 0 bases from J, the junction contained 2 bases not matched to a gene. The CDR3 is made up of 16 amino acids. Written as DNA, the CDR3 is TGTGCCAGCAGCTTAGAAGGGACAGGGAGCACAGATACGCAGTATTTT. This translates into CASSLEGTGSTDTQYF.

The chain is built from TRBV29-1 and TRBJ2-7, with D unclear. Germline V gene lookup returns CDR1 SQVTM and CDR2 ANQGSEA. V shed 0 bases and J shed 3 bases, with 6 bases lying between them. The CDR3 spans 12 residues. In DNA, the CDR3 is TGCAGCGTTGAAGAGGGCGGCTACGAGCAGTACTTC. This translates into CSVEEGGYEQYF.

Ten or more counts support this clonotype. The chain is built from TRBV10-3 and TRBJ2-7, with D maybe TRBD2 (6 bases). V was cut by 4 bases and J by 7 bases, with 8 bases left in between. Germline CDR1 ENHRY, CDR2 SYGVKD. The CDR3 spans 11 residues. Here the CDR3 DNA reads TGTGCCATCAGTGCGGCGGGGGAGCAGTACTTC. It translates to CAISAAGEQYF.

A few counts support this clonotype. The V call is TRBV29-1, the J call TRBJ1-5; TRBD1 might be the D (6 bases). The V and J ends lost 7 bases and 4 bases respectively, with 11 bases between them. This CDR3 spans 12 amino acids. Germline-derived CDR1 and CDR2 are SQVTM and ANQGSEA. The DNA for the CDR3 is TGCAGCGCGGTACAGGGAAATCAGCCCCAGCATTTT. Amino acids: CSAVQGNQPQHF. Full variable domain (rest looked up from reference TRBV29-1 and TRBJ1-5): SAVISQKPSRDICQRGTSLTIQCQVDSQVTMMFWYRQQPGQSLTLIATANQGSEATYESGFVIDKFPISRPNLTFSTLTVSNMSPEDSSIYLCSAVQGNQPQHFGDGTRLSIL.

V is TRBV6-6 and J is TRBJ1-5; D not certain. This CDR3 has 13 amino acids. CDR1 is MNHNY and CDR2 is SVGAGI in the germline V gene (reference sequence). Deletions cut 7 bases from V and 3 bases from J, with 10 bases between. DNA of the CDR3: TGTGCCAGCATGGCCGACCACAATCAGCCCCAGCATTTT. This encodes CASMADHNQPQHF.

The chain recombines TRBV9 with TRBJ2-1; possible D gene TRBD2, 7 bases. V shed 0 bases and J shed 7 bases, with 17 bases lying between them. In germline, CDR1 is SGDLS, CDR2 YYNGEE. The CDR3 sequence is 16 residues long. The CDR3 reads CASSVAGGSGGNEQFF. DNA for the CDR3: TGTGCCAGCAGCGTAGCGGGGGGCTCGGGTGGTAATGAGCAGTTCTTC.

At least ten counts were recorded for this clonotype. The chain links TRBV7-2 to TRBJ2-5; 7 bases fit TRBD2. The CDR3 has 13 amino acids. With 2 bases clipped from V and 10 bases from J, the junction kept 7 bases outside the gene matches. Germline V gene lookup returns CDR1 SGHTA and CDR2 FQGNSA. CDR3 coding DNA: TGTGCCAGCAGCTTAAGGTCCTGGGAGGGCCAGTACTTC. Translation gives CASSLRSWEGQYF.

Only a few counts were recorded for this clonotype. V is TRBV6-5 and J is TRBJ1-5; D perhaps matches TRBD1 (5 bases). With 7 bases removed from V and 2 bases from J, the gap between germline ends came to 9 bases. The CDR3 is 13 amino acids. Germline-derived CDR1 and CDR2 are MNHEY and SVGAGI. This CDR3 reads CASNPGGNQPQHF. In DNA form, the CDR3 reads TGTGCCAGCAATCCGGGGGGCAATCAGCCCCAGCATTTT.

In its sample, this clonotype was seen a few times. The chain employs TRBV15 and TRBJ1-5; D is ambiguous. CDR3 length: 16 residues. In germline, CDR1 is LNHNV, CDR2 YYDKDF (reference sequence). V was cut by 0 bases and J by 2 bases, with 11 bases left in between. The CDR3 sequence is CATSRDLGYGNQPQHF. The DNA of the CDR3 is TGTGCCACCAGCAGAGATCTAGGGTACGGCAATCAGCCCCAGCATTTT.

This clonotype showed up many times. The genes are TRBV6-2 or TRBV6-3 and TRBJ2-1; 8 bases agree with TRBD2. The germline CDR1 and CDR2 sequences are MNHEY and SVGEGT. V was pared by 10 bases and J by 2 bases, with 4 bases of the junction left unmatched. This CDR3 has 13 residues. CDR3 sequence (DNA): TGTGCCACCCGGGGGGGCCCCTACAATGAGCAGTTCTTC. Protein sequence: CATRGGPYNEQFF.

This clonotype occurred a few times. The CDR3: CASSLIGQSYTLAKNIQYF. The DNA for the CDR3 is TGCGCCAGCAGCTTGATAGGGCAGAGTTATACCCTAGCCAAAAACATTCAGTACTTC. V gene TRBV5-1 combines with J gene TRBJ2-4, with D unclear. The CDR3 has 19 amino acids. V was cut by 1 base and J by 0 bases, with 20 bases left in between. Germline V lookup: CDR1 SGHRS, CDR2 YFSETQ.